The 27 T cell receptor beta chains presented below share a single source sample, sequenced in a study of T cells in Graves' hyperthyroidism and ophthalmopathy (dated by TCRdb to the late 2010s). Library preparation used multiplex PCR. Reads for this sample came from an Illumina HiSeq 2000. The TCR beta CDR3 regions were amplified from RNA transcripts. The TCR CDR3 was subjected to a first round of RT-PCR using the HTBI primer set and the Qiagen OneStep RT-PCR kit. TCRdb ran its own pipeline on the public reads, namely fastp trimming at Q25 and MiXCR clone calling, and kept in-frame beta chains. Every entry covers one CDR3 protein and lists the most common genes and DNA from its rows. The sample table shows hundreds of thousands of distinct CDR3 sequences, and around 20% are seen once. Jointly, the top ten make up under 35% of the sample. Material: blood. The receptors were sampled from a man aged 25 to 40 with Graves' ophthalmopathy.

As to this clonotype: Since a much larger clone is just one base distant, this may be a read error. The conserved final phenylalanine or tryptophan is absent from the CDR3, which likely points to a read error. This rearrangement joins TRBV28 to TRBJ2-7; D tentatively fits TRBD1 or TRBD2 (6 bases each). The CDR3 has 14 residues. CDR1 and CDR2 from the germline V gene are MDHEN and SYDVKM. V lost 3 bases and J 3 bases, leaving 12 bases between the germline ends. The CDR3 protein is CASSFPGADYEQYL. Here the CDR3 DNA reads TGTGCCAGCAGTTTCCCGGGGGCAGACTACGAGCAGTACCTC.

This clonotype has a count of ten or more. The rearrangement joins TRBV11-2 to TRBJ2-1, with D tentatively TRBD2 (5 bases). The CDR3 loop spans 15 amino acids. The V gene lost 4 bases and the J gene lost 6 bases, with 16 bases spanning the gap. Germline lookup yields CDR1 SGHAT and CDR2 FQNNGV. The CDR3 spells CASSSWRTRGNEQFF. CDR3 bases: TGTGCCAGCAGCTCATGGCGTACCCGGGGCAATGAGCAGTTCTTC.

The chain combines TRBV18 with TRBJ2-7; 9 bases line up with TRBD1. V dropped 5 bases and J dropped 4; count of bases not matched to a gene: 0. Germline V gives CDR1 KGHSH, CDR2 LQKENI. CDR3 length equals 12 residues. The CDR3 loop reads CASSGTGYEQYF. The CDR3 nucleotides are TGTGCCAGCTCAGGGACAGGGTACGAGCAGTACTTC.

This clonotype has a count of ten or more. J is TRBJ2-7 and V is TRBV5-1, with D tentatively TRBD2 (5 bases). CDR3 length equals 15 residues. V was clipped by 0 bases and J by 0 bases, with 10 bases between them. From germline, CDR1 is SGHRS and CDR2 YFSETQ. Written as DNA, the CDR3 is TGCGCCAGCAGCTTGGACAGAGGGAGCTCCTACGAGCAGTACTTC. Its translation is CASSLDRGSSYEQYF.

The J gene is TRBJ2-3, the V gene TRBV13; tentatively, D is TRBD2 (5 bases). V dropped 6 bases and J dropped 9 bases, with 10 bases sitting between them. Germline loops: CDR1 PRHDT, CDR2 FYEKMQ (reference sequence). The length of the CDR3 is 11 residues. CDR3 bases: TGTGCCAGCAGGGCCGGAGGAACGCAGTATTTT. The encoded protein is CASRAGGTQYF.

This clonotype was counted only a few times. This rearrangement joins TRBV6-2 or TRBV6-3 to TRBJ1-5; D possibly corresponds to TRBD1 (5 bases). Germline CDR1 reads MNHEY; CDR2 reads SVGEGT. Trimming pared 2 bases from V and 3 bases from J, leaving 11 bases between. The CDR3 runs 15 residues. DNA of the CDR3: TGTGCCAGCAGTTACGTTGGAGGGGTCAATCAGCCCCAGCATTTT. Protein product: CASSYVGGVNQPQHF.

At least ten counts were recorded for this clonotype. J is TRBJ1-1 and V is TRBV20-1, with D hard to call. V dropped 3 bases and J dropped 0 bases, with 8 bases sitting between them. The CDR3 is made up of 13 amino acids. Germline CDR1 is DFQATT and CDR2 is SNEGSKA (reference sequence). For the CDR3, the DNA is TGCAGTGCTAGCTCCTCCGTGAACACTGAAGCTTTCTTT. Encoded protein: CSASSSVNTEAFF.

About this clonotype: This may be a read error, as it is one base from a much larger clone. This CDR3 fails to terminate in the conserved phenylalanine or tryptophan, so it likely reflects a read error. The chain joins TRBV27 to TRBJ2-2, with a weak D call TRBD2 (5 bases). Germline V gene sequence: CDR1 MNHEY, CDR2 SMNVEV (reference sequence). The V gene lost 2 bases and the J gene lost 0 bases, with 7 bases spanning the gap. The CDR3 contains 15 residues. CDR3 coding DNA: TGTGCCAGCAGTTTACGGGAACCGAACACCGGGGAGCTGTTTCTT. This codes for CASSLREPNTGELFL.

As to this clonotype: Being one base from a much bigger clone, this may be a read error. V is TRBV5-1 and J is TRBJ2-7; D remains ambiguous. The CDR3 contains 12 residues. Germline V lookup: CDR1 SGHRS, CDR2 YFSETQ. Trimming shortened V by 1 base and J by 4 bases, and 6 bases separated the two germline ends. CDR3 nucleotides: TGCGCCAGCAGCTTGTACGAATACGAGCAGTACTTC. Encoded protein: CASSLYEYEQYF.

This chain uses TRBV4-1 with TRBJ2-3, with 11 bases fitting TRBD2. With 4 bases clipped from V and 6 bases from J, the junction kept 9 bases outside the gene matches. This CDR3 has 16 residues. CDR1 and CDR2 (germline): MGHRA, YSYEKL. The CDR3 reads CASSPTRASGGDTQYF. CDR3 DNA: TGCGCCAGCAGCCCGACGAGGGCTAGCGGGGGGGATACGCAGTATTTT.

In this sample, this clonotype turned up a few times. V gene TRBV7-8 combines with J gene TRBJ1-5; possibly TRBD1 for D (6 bases). Trimming removed 5 bases from V and 4 bases from J, with 18 bases in between. The CDR3 runs to 16 residues. CDR1 is SGHVS and CDR2 is FQNEAQ in the germline V gene. The CDR3, as DNA: TGTGCCAGCAGCATAAGAGGGACACCCTTGAATCAGCCCCAGCATTTT. Translation: CASSIRGTPLNQPQHF. The entire variable domain, with the rest obtained from reference TRBV7-8 and TRBJ1-5, is as follows: GAGVSQSPRYKVAKRGQDVALRCDPISGHVSLFWYQQALGQGPEFLTYFQNEAQLDKSGLPSDRFFAERPEGSVSTLKIQRTQQEDSAVYLCASSIRGTPLNQPQHFGDGTRLSIL.

This clonotype showed up many times. This rearrangement joins TRBV11-2 to TRBJ2-4, with a possible D match to TRBD1 (6 bases). Germline V gene data show CDR1 as SGHAT and CDR2 as FQNNGV. The V end was cut by 2 bases, the J end by 2 bases, with 22 bases between. The CDR3 is 19 residues long. The CDR3 loop is CASSLKGRGAGETKNIQYF. The CDR3 bases are TGTGCCAGCAGCTTAAAAGGCCGTGGGGCAGGGGAGACCAAAAACATTCAGTACTTC.

This clonotype appeared a few times. J is TRBJ1-1 and V is TRBV4-1, with D possibly matching TRBD1 (5 bases). Germline V lookup: CDR1 MGHRA, CDR2 YSYEKL. Trimming pared 1 base from V and 4 bases from J, leaving 10 bases between. The CDR3 spans 14 residues. The CDR3 coding sequence is TGCGCCAGCAGCCAAGGAGGGACGAGCACTGAAGCTTTCTTT. Its protein product is CASSQGGTSTEAFF.

There are many counts of this clonotype. This chain connects TRBV28 to TRBJ1-5; D is undetermined. The germline V and J ends were trimmed by 6 bases and 0 bases, with 15 bases remaining between them. The CDR3 extends over 16 amino acids. CDR1 and CDR2 from the germline V gene are MDHEN and SYDVKM. The CDR3 DNA reads as TGTGCCAGCAGACTTCGGGGAGGGCCTAGCAATCAGCCCCAGCATTTT. Translating it yields CASRLRGGPSNQPQHF.

The chain has TRBV20-1 and TRBJ1-2, with 7 bases that match TRBD1. V shed 4 bases, J shed 7 bases, and the junction held 6 bases outside the gene matches. Looked up from germline, CDR1 is DFQATT and CDR2 is SNEGSKA (reference sequence). The CDR3 runs 12 residues. The CDR3 region is CSATTGVSGYTF. The CDR3, as DNA: TGCAGTGCTACAACAGGGGTCTCTGGCTACACCTTC.

A few counts support this clonotype. The V gene is TRBV6-2 or TRBV6-3, the J gene TRBJ2-1, with 16 nucleotides matching TRBD2. With 5 bases clipped from V and 10 bases from J, the junction kept 5 bases outside the gene matches. This CDR3 is built from 15 residues. Germline loops: CDR1 MNHEY, CDR2 SVGEGT. CDR3 DNA: TGTGCCAGCAGTCCCGGGACTAGCGGGAGGGCGGAGCAGTTCTTC. Translated: CASSPGTSGRAEQFF.

This clonotype was observed at least ten times. The V gene is TRBV28, the J gene TRBJ2-1; D is unresolved. Germline CDR1 is MDHEN and CDR2 is SYDVKM. This CDR3 has 10 amino acids. V was trimmed by 3 bases and J by 10 bases, leaving 4 bases between them. As DNA, the CDR3 is TGTGCCAGCAGTTTTCGAGAGCAGTTCTTC. Translation gives CASSFREQFF.

The chain has TRBV30 and TRBJ1-2, with a tentative D call TRBD1 (5 bases). Germline V lookup: CDR1 GTSNPN, CDR2 SVGIG (reference sequence). V was cut by 2 bases and J by 4 bases, with 14 bases left in between. This CDR3 has 14 residues. The CDR3, as DNA: TGTGCCTGGAGTTACGGTACGACAGTCTATGGCTACACCTTC. This gives the protein CAWSYGTTVYGYTF.

In this sample, this clonotype turned up a few times. This rearrangement joins TRBV29-1 to TRBJ2-4; D might be TRBD2 (6 bases). CDR1 is SQVTM and CDR2 is ANQGSEA in the germline V gene. The CDR3 contains 11 residues. V was shortened by 7 bases and J by 8 bases, with 12 bases between the two germline ends. This CDR3 reads CSGGDGYIQYF. The DNA for the CDR3 is TGCAGCGGGGGGGACGGCTACATTCAGTACTTC.

This rearrangement joins TRBV6-5 to TRBJ2-2, with D uncertain. This CDR3 is 16 amino acids long. The germline V gene has CDR1 MNHEY and CDR2 SVGAGI. V was cut by 3 bases and J by 2 bases, with 13 bases left in between. The CDR3 nucleotides are TGTGCCAGCAGTTATGGGCCCCCCAGCAACACCGGGGAGCTGTTTTTT. It is translated as CASSYGPPSNTGELFF.

This clonotype appeared many times. The chain is built from TRBV7-2 and TRBJ2-1; possible D gene TRBD2, 6 bases. The V and J ends lost 2 bases and 3 bases respectively, with 11 bases between them. In germline, CDR1 is SGHTA, CDR2 FQGNSA. This CDR3 is 15 amino acids long. This CDR3 reads CASSLWRDIYNEQFF. CDR3 DNA sequence: TGTGCCAGCAGCTTATGGCGGGATATCTACAATGAGCAGTTCTTC.

V and J are TRBV15 and TRBJ2-1; 14 positions agree with TRBD2. Germline V gives CDR1 LNHNV, CDR2 YYDKDF (reference sequence). The CDR3 extends over 16 amino acids. With V trimmed by 3 bases and J by 7 bases, 5 bases remained unmatched. CDR3 protein: CATSRDGTSGSNEQFF. CDR3 nucleotides: TGTGCCACCAGCAGGGATGGGACTAGCGGGAGTAATGAGCAGTTCTTC.

In its sample, this clonotype was seen a few times. The CDR3 reads CSASPRKLSSYNEQFF. Written as DNA, the CDR3 is TGCAGTGCTAGTCCCCGCAAATTGAGCTCCTACAATGAGCAGTTCTTC. The gene calls are TRBV20-1 and TRBJ2-1, with D hard to call. The V end was cut by 3 bases, the J end by 0 bases, with 15 bases between. CDR1 and CDR2 from the germline V gene are DFQATT and SNEGSKA (reference sequence). CDR3 length: 16 amino acids.

This clonotype came up a few times. The genes are TRBV12-3 or TRBV12-4 and TRBJ1-5; D gene ambiguous. Trimming removed 6 bases at V and 4 bases at J, with 13 bases between. The CDR3 runs 14 residues. CDR3: CASSFKTLNQPQHF. The CDR3 coding sequence is TGTGCCAGCAGCTTCAAGACACTTAATCAGCCCCAGCATTTT.

This clonotype was detected ten times or more. The rearrangement joins TRBV30 to TRBJ1-6; TRBD1 matches 9 bases. Germline CDR1 GTSNPN, CDR2 SVGIG (reference sequence). The CDR3 spans 13 residues. V lost 7 bases, J lost 7 bases, and 5 bases stayed unmatched. CDR3 sequence: CASPGQGNSPLHF. The CDR3, as DNA: TGTGCCTCGCCCGGACAGGGGAATTCACCCCTCCACTTT.

The V and J genes are TRBV6-6 and TRBJ1-4; weak D call: TRBD1 (5 bases). Per germline, CDR1 MNHNY and CDR2 SVGAGI (reference sequence). V shed 2 bases and J shed 8 bases, with 24 bases lying between them. The CDR3 has 18 amino acids. The CDR3: CASSYDRGTSKMREKLFF. CDR3 DNA sequence: TGTGCCAGCAGTTACGACCGAGGGACTTCAAAGATGCGCGAAAAACTGTTTTTT.

The gene calls are TRBV16 and TRBJ2-7; 8 bases agree with TRBD2. The CDR3 totals 15 residues. Per the germline V gene, CDR1 is KGHSY and CDR2 is FQNENV. Trimming removed 4 bases from V and 5 bases from J; junction bases left unmatched: 10. CDR3 loop: CASSPQIAGRHEQYF. In DNA form, the CDR3 reads TGTGCCAGCAGCCCACAAATAGCGGGAAGGCACGAGCAGTACTTC.